This T cell receptor (beta chain) is drawn from a study of neoadjuvant anti-PD-1 for oral cavity cancer. Study in general: Patients mostly received three to four biweekly nivolumab doses at 3 mg/kg before surgery. Patients without progression received a fourth nivolumab dose around day 43, then surgical resection on days 50-56. Notes on the study in general: With three patients per group, TCR findings need larger cohorts.

Sample time point: after neoadjuvant nivolumab, at surgical resection. TCRdb's copy holds only in-frame clones and misses some; the assay was immunoSEQ multiplex PCR. Of about 42,000 clones in the sample, around 79% were seen once. V trimming: 8 bases; J trimming: 9 bases; junction bases outside the gene matches: 6. The CDR3 covers 14 residues. Germline-derived CDR1 and CDR2 are MNHEY and SVGAGI. With regard to this clone: The antigen remains unidentified.

V and J are TRBV6-5 and TRBJ1-6; 11 bases are a match to TRBD1. The receptor was isolated from a person aged 40 to 85 with oral cavity squamous cell carcinoma. The specimen comprised PBMCs, sampled after nivolumab (anti-PD-1) treatment. The CDR3 region is CASGRTGGGSPLHF. DNA for the CDR3: TGTGCCAGCGGAAGGACAGGGGGCGGTTCACCCCTCCACTTT.